This TCR beta chain was recorded in a study of blood T cell repertoires in COVID-19. Looking at the study overall: Researchers got acute and convalescent COVID-19 samples from the United States, Italy and Spain. Nucleic acid was either cDNA or gDNA, and it came from T cells, B-cell-depleted T cells, or PBMCs.

The ends lost 2 bases at V and 9 bases at J; junction bases unmatched: 7. This CDR3 is built from 15 residues. Germline CDR1 is SGDLS and CDR2 is YYNGEE. Per the authors' pipeline: Reference gene primer amplification in the assay estimated nucleated cell counts. Sequenced by immunoSEQ multiplex PCR; TCRdb stores in-frame clones only, minus some. The DNA was the basis for D and trimming; V, J and clone size are from that table. The sample has about 160,000 clones, about 93% seen once; the top ten hold 3.5% to 5%. This receptor was obtained from a woman aged 50 to 60 with acute or convalescent COVID-19. The sample consisted of peripheral blood. V is TRBV9 and J is TRBJ2-1, with 11 positions matching TRBD2. This CDR3 reads CASSVRGGTSGEQFF. CDR3 DNA sequence: TGTGCCAGCAGCGTGAGAGGCGGGACTAGCGGTGAGCAGTTCTTC.